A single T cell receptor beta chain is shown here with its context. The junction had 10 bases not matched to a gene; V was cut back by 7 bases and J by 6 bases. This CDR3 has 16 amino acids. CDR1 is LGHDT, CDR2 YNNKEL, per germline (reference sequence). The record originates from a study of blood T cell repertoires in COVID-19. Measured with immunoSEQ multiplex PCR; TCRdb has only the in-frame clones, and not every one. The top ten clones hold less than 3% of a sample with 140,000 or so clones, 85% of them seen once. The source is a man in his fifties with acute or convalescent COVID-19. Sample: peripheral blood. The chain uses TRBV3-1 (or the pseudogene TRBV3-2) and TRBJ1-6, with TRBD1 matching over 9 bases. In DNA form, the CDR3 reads TGTGCCAGCACCGGGACAGGGCCGGGATTTAATTCACCCCTCCACTTT. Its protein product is CASTGTGPGFNSPLHF.